Below are 21 T cell receptor beta chains sequenced from a single sample in a study of T-cell reconstitution after alpha-beta-depleted transplantation in children listed by TCRdb under 2016. The protocol used for the library was PCR. The sample was run on an Illumina HiSeq 2500. TCR library preparation used molecular barcoding, with unique molecular identifiers applied to normalize quantification of the TCRbeta repertoire. TCRdb redid the processing of the public reads, applying fastp at Q25 and MiXCR, and retained in-frame beta chains. A single entry per CDR3 protein holds the most common genes and DNA from its merged rows. The sample table records 60,000 to 70,000 distinct CDR3 sequences; 4.9% of these occur just once. The top ten hold 18% of the sample. The treatment or condition label, as the study defines it: allogeneic hematopoietic cell transplantation with graft depleted of TCRalphabeta T cells and CD19 B cells.

Sequenced material: PBMCs, mostly from graft donor cells, taken 180 days after TCRalphabeta/CD19-depleted stem cell transplant. These receptors originate from a boy younger than two who had a stem cell transplant for acute myeloid leukemia, so the T cells may come from the graft donor.

This clonotype came up many times. V is TRBV7-2 and J is TRBJ2-3; TRBD2 aligns across 14 bases. The germline gives CDR1 SGHTA, CDR2 FQGNSA. This CDR3 is 17 amino acids long. With V trimmed by 5 bases and J by 1 base, 5 bases remained unmatched. For the CDR3, the DNA is TGTGCCAGCAGCCAACCGGGACTAGCGGGGGGCACAGATACGCAGTATTTT. Its translation is CASSQPGLAGGTDTQYF.

This clonotype was counted at least ten times. The gene calls are TRBV19 and TRBJ1-5; D remains ambiguous. There are 14 residues in the CDR3. V was cut by 3 bases and J by 3 bases, with 9 bases left in between. CDR1 LNHDA and CDR2 SQIVND come from the germline V gene (reference sequence). In nucleotides, the CDR3 is TGTGCCAGTAGTATGCGTTCCCTCAATCAGCCCCAGCATTTT. It specifies CASSMRSLNQPQHF. The whole variable domain, filled in from reference TRBV19 and TRBJ1-5, reads DGGITQSPKYLFRKEGQNVTLSCEQNLNHDAMYWYRQDPGQGLRLIYYSQIVNDFQKGDIAEGYSVSREKKESFPLTVTSAQKNPTAFYLCASSMRSLNQPQHFGDGTRLSIL.

This clonotype was seen many times. This chain connects TRBV10-3 to TRBJ2-7; 7 bases match TRBD1. With 0 bases clipped from V and 2 bases from J, the junction kept 4 bases outside the gene matches. The CDR3 runs to 15 residues. The germline gives CDR1 ENHRY, CDR2 SYGVKD. In DNA form, the CDR3 reads TGTGCCATCAGTGAGTCGCCAGGGGGTCCCTACGAGCAGTACGTC. It specifies CAISESPGGPYEQYV.

This clonotype was recorded at least ten times. The chain joins TRBV5-1 to TRBJ2-3, with 9 bases lining up with TRBD2. In germline, CDR1 is SGHRS, CDR2 YFSETQ. Trimming at V came to 4 bases and at J to 2 bases, leaving 8 bases not matched to a gene. This CDR3 region has 16 residues. The DNA of the CDR3 is TGCGCCAGCAGCCCCCCCAGCGGGGGGCTCACAGATACGCAGTATTTT. Translation gives CASSPPSGGLTDTQYF.

In its sample, this clonotype was seen many times. The chain recombines TRBV29-1 with TRBJ2-1; 7 bases match TRBD1. This CDR3 contains 13 residues. J lost 6 bases, V lost 7 bases, and 9 bases had no gene match. From germline, CDR1 is SQVTM and CDR2 ANQGSEA. Here the CDR3 reads CSGRDSPFNEQFF. CDR3 bases: TGCAGCGGCCGGGACAGCCCTTTCAATGAGCAGTTCTTC.

In its sample, this clonotype was seen many times. The junction and the germline gene differ at one end; a read error may be behind it. The V and J genes are TRBV5-6 and TRBJ2-5; D may be TRBD1 or TRBD2 (6 bases each). The germline V gene has CDR1 SGHDT and CDR2 YYEEEE. CDR3 length: 15 amino acids. The CDR3, as DNA: TGTGCCAGCAGCCGGAGGGGACACCGAAAAGAGACTCAGTACTTC. Amino acid sequence: CASSRRGHRKETQYF. Full variable domain (missing parts from reference TRBV5-6 and TRBJ2-5): DAGVTQSPTHLIKTRGQQVTLRCSPKSGHDTVSWYQQALGQGPQFIFQYYEEEERQRGNFPDRFSGHQFPNYSSELNVNALLLGDSALYLCASSRRGHRKETQYFGPGTRLLVL.

This clonotype was observed at least ten times. V is TRBV7-2 and J is TRBJ2-1, with 12 bases fitting TRBD1. The CDR3 runs 16 residues. Germline V gives CDR1 SGHTA, CDR2 FQGNSA. V lost 1 base, J lost 6 bases, and 4 bases stayed unmatched. The CDR3 here is CASSLGGTGGFNEQFF. The CDR3 DNA reads TGTGCCAGCAGCTTAGGGGGGACAGGGGGCTTCAATGAGCAGTTCTTC.

This clonotype was detected ten times or more. This sequence joins TRBV7-2 and TRBJ2-7; unclear D gene. V was clipped by 2 bases and J by 5 bases, with 4 bases between them. This CDR3 comprises 11 residues. CDR1 SGHTA and CDR2 FQGNSA come from the germline V gene. CDR3 bases: TGTGCCAGCAGCTTAAGTGACGAGCAGTACTTC. Translating it yields CASSLSDEQYF.

Many counts were recorded for this clonotype. The gene calls are TRBV3-1 and TRBJ2-3; 7 bases map to TRBD2. Looked up from germline, CDR1 is LGHDT and CDR2 is YNNKEL (reference sequence). V trimming: 4 bases; J trimming: 0 bases; junction bases outside the gene matches: 7. This CDR3 region has 16 residues. In nucleotides, the CDR3 is TGTGCCAGCAGCCCCCGGGACTACCTTAGCACAGATACGCAGTATTTT. Amino acid sequence: CASSPRDYLSTDTQYF.

This clonotype was observed many times. The chain recombines TRBV19 with TRBJ2-1; the match to TRBD1 covers 7 bases. The V and J ends lost 9 bases and 0 bases, in that order; junction bases with no gene match: 8. Germline-derived CDR1 and CDR2 are LNHDA and SQIVND (reference sequence). The CDR3 length is 15 residues. The CDR3 nucleotides read TGTGCCAGCCGGAGTCGACAGGGCTCCTACAATGAGCAGTTCTTC. Protein sequence: CASRSRQGSYNEQFF.

This clonotype was counted ten times or more. The rearrangement joins TRBV20-1 to TRBJ2-6; a weak D match, TRBD1 (6 bases). There are 16 residues in the CDR3. Trimming removed 3 bases at V and 0 bases at J, with 12 bases between. Looked up from germline, CDR1 is DFQATT and CDR2 is SNEGSKA (reference sequence). CDR3 nucleotide sequence: TGCAGTGCTAGCTCAGGGGAAGGCTCTGGGGCCAACGTCCTGACTTTC. Residues: CSASSGEGSGANVLTF.

This clonotype was observed at least ten times. The rearrangement joins TRBV7-8 to TRBJ2-2, with D unclear. The V gene lost 5 bases and the J gene lost 4 bases, with 11 bases spanning the gap. CDR1 SGHVS and CDR2 FQNEAQ come from the germline V gene. CDR3 length equals 14 residues. The CDR3 bases are TGTGCCAGCAGCCCATTAGACCGCACCGGGGAGCTGTTTTTT. As protein: CASSPLDRTGELFF.

This clonotype occurred many times. The chain carries TRBV7-2 and TRBJ2-1; 9 bases match TRBD2. The CDR3 runs 15 residues. V lost 1 base, J lost 7 bases, and 5 bases stayed unmatched. Germline CDR1 and CDR2: SGHTA and FQGNSA. The CDR3: CASSLDSGGMNEQFF. The CDR3 DNA reads as TGTGCCAGCAGCTTAGATAGCGGGGGAATGAATGAGCAGTTCTTC.

In this sample, this clonotype turned up many times. This chain connects TRBV12-3 or TRBV12-4 to TRBJ2-4; D is unclear. The length of the CDR3 is 16 residues. V lost 7 bases and J lost 1, with 17 bases in between. The CDR3 region has the DNA TGTGCCAGCACTCTGGGCCTACATCCTGCCAAAAACATTCAGTACTTC. This encodes CASTLGLHPAKNIQYF.

There are many counts of this clonotype. The V call is TRBV20-1, the J call TRBJ1-2; D is undetermined. The CDR3 extends over 13 amino acids. V was pared by 7 bases and J by 3 bases, with 15 bases between. CDR1 DFQATT and CDR2 SNEGSKA come from the germline V gene (reference sequence). The CDR3 bases are TGCAGTGGTCCTCCAGCGAACTACTATGGCTACACCTTC. It specifies CSGPPANYYGYTF.

This clonotype occurred many times. The chain is built from TRBV18 and TRBJ2-2; D is perhaps TRBD1 (6 bases). CDR1 and CDR2 from the germline V gene are KGHSH and LQKENI. CDR3 length equals 17 residues. Trimming left V 2 bases short and J 4 bases short, with 17 bases between. The DNA for the CDR3 is TGTGCCAGCTCACCATCCGCCAGGGGCCAAATCACCGGGGAGCTGTTTTTT. Translating it yields CASSPSARGQITGELFF.

This clonotype was seen repeatedly, ten times or more. The chain has TRBV7-9 and TRBJ2-5, with D tentatively TRBD1 or TRBD2 (5 bases each). Germline V gene data show CDR1 as SEHNR and CDR2 as FQNEAQ (reference sequence). Between the trimmed V and J ends, which lost 5 bases and 3 bases, there was a span of 13 bases. This CDR3 is built from 14 residues. The CDR3: CASSPKGTKETQYF. Written as DNA, the CDR3 is TGTGCCAGCAGCCCAAAAGGGACCAAAGAGACCCAGTACTTC.

At least ten counts were recorded for this clonotype. J is TRBJ1-2 and V is TRBV18; D remains unclear. With 3 bases removed from V and 7 bases from J, the gap between germline ends came to 9 bases. CDR3 length: 12 amino acids. Germline CDR1 KGHSH, CDR2 LQKENI. This CDR3 reads CASSPNAPGYTF. The CDR3 bases are TGTGCCAGCTCACCGAATGCTCCTGGCTACACCTTC. Combining the CDR3 with reference TRBV18 and TRBJ1-2 gives the whole variable domain NAGVMQNPRHLVRRRGQEARLRCSPMKGHSHVYWYRQLPEEGLKFMVYLQKENIIDESGMPKERFSAEFPKEGPSILRIQQVVRGDSAAYFCASSPNAPGYTFGSGTRLTVV.

There are many counts of this clonotype. This chain joins TRBV6-1 and TRBJ2-2; perhaps D is TRBD1 or TRBD2 (5 bases each). Between the trimmed V and J ends, which lost 6 bases and 5 bases, there was a span of 16 bases. Germline CDR1 is MNHNS and CDR2 is SASEGT. The CDR3 consists of 15 residues. The CDR3: CASSTGTLITGELFF. CDR3 nucleotide sequence: TGTGCCAGCAGCACCGGGACCTTGATAACCGGGGAGCTGTTTTTT.

This clonotype came up many times. The rearrangement links TRBV7-9 to TRBJ1-6; 7 nucleotides agree with TRBD1. Germline CDR1 reads SEHNR; CDR2 reads FQNEAQ (reference sequence). The length of the CDR3 is 16 residues. Trimming cost V 4 bases and J 4 bases; bases outside gene matches: 7. The CDR3 is CASSSGQAGYNSPLHF. CDR3 coding DNA: TGTGCCAGCAGCTCCGGACAGGCCGGGTATAATTCACCCCTCCACTTT.

This clonotype was seen at least ten times. V and J are TRBV11-2 and TRBJ2-5, with D perhaps assigned TRBD1 or TRBD2 (5 bases each). CDR1 and CDR2 (germline): SGHAT, FQNNGV. Trimming took 3 bases from V and 4 from J, leaving 9 bases between them. This CDR3 contains 13 residues. The CDR3 sequence is CASSFTRGETQYF. CDR3 nucleotide sequence: TGTGCCAGCAGCTTCACTAGGGGAGAGACCCAGTACTTC.